The present T cell receptor beta chain was sequenced within a study of T cells in Graves' hyperthyroidism and ophthalmopathy (dated 2019 in TCRdb). General notes on the study: Peripheral blood samples were taken at the time of initial diagnosis, prior to any treatment. A discovery cohort of approximately 97 patients, 43 with Graves' ophthalmopathy and under 60 with stable Graves' hyperthyroidism, was used to find distinguishing TCR V-J signatures. Whether ophthalmopathy could be predicted prospectively was tested in an independent validation cohort made up of under 20 hyperthyroidism patients plus 17 patients who later progressed to ophthalmopathy. The roughly 100 discovery patients were randomly split 7:3 into training and test sets. In several Graves' hyperthyroidism patients, the study also compared T-cell repertoires from thyroid tissue with T-cell repertoires from blood. After sampling, hyperthyroidism patients received methimazole starting at 30 mg daily, and ophthalmopathy patients received high-dose intravenous methylprednisolone. The paper reports TCR Vbeta CDR3 sequencing of 140 or so peripheral blood samples: fewer than 50 ophthalmopathy, roughly 80 hyperthyroidism and approximately 17 progressor patients. The paper as a whole reports these results and caveats: Sample size was not statistically predetermined, and investigators were not blinded to group allocation. A 13 V-J signature model separated ophthalmopathy from stable hyperthyroidism, with 87.88% sensitivity and roughly 81% specificity in cross-validation and 80%/75% in testing. In validation, the model predicted progression to ophthalmopathy a median of around six months before onset, with approximately 71% sensitivity and 72.22% specificity. Most expanded thyroid clonotypes (frequency above 0.001) were also detected in blood, a finding suggesting that blood repertoires may reflect thyroid immune responses.

Turning to this clonotype: What antigen it recognizes has not been identified. It has no much larger one-base neighbor in the sample; base qualities were not kept.

V is pared back by 3 bases and J by 2 bases, with 13 bases lying between the germline termini. Sequences SGHAT (CDR1) and FQNNGV (CDR2) are obtained from the germline V gene. Including cysteine and phenylalanine, the CDR3 has 15 amino acids. Only the CDR3 region is kept as DNA, spanning 45 bases read in frame from base 1. Amplification of TCR beta CDR3 regions was carried out from RNA transcripts. A first-round RT-PCR of the TCR CDR3 used the HTBI primer set with the Qiagen OneStep RT-PCR kit. The libraries were constructed in a second round of multiplex PCR and then size-selected and purified. Libraries were sequenced paired-end with 100 bp reads on an Illumina HiSeq2000. For the original study's pipeline: Raw data were processed with SOAPnuke, discarding reads with adapters, uncalled bases, mean Phred below 15, or no exact constant-primer or identifier match. COPE v1.2.5 was used to merge the high-quality paired reads, and each unique nucleotide sequence was defined as a clonotype. MiTCR v1.1 was used to align clonotypes to the IMGT TRBV, TRBD and TRBJ reference segments. The analysis was restricted to V-J combinations with a frequency above 0.0001, which together covered just over 98% of the repertoires. The TCS score was defined as F50 (clonal expansion) divided by E x V (chaos), with BLOSUM62-based TCRdist calculated between CDR3 peptides within each V-J. Welch's t-statistics and random forest reduced some 510 V-J features to about 12, which were used in a naive Bayes classifier (R e1071). TCRdb reanalyzed the raw reads on its own, using fastp at Q25 for trimming and MiXCR for clone calling, and kept in-frame beta chains. Rows with one shared CDR3 protein collapse into an entry with the most common genes and DNA. TCRdb's processing, not the authors' own work, is the source of the V and J calls. This sample is represented by over 500,000 distinct CDR3 sequences; around 15% of them were singletons. Over 11% of the sample is held by the ten biggest clonotypes.

Graves' hyperthyroidism was defined as stable when no progression to ophthalmopathy occurred over 18 months of follow-up. Hyperthyroidism patients were aged 18 to 65 years and newly diagnosed, with disease duration of less than 2 months. Exclusion was applied to patients with uncontrolled infections, other autoimmune diseases, pregnancy or lactation. Clinical symptoms, serum thyroxine and TRAb, thyroid ultrasound, and orbital computed tomography formed the basis for the diagnoses. PBMCs were separated from under 12 ml of fresh peripheral blood using Ficoll-Paque density gradient centrifugation. Trizol reagent was used to extract total RNA, and RNA quality was then checked on an Agilent 2100 Bioanalyzer.

The chain employs TRBV11-2 and TRBJ1-1; the D gene is perhaps TRBD1, on 6 matching bases. The specimen sequenced was blood. The sequence was collected from a middle-aged woman with Graves' hyperthyroidism. The DNA reads as follows: TGTGCCAGCAGCTTGAACTCGGGGGGCAACACTGAAGCTTTCTTT. Translated, this gives CASSLNSGGNTEAFF.